The rows below give T cell receptor beta chains drawn from one sample of a study of T cells after yellow fever vaccination. One entry per CDR3 protein, called by TCRdb with MiXCR from the 5' RACE reads. Here the sample spans around 46,000 distinct CDR3 sequences, roughly 7% being singletons. The material was CD8+ T cells not binding an NS4B(214-222) dextramer, sorted from PBMCs, obtained 45 days after the yellow fever booster vaccination. These receptors all stem from a young man who received the YFV17D yellow fever vaccine. Both conserved end residues are part of each CDR3. D genes are given only for firm matches. The listing skips clone size in some rows; elsewhere it reads once, few, many or a size class.

j_call d_call v_call clone_size cdr3_nt cdr3_aa
TRBJ1-2 - TRBV7-9 - TGTGCCAGCAGCCCCACAAATGGCTACACCTTC CASSPTNGYTF
TRBJ1-5 TRBD1 TRBV6-5 - TGTGCCAGCAGTTACACGGACAGGGTGAGCAATCAGCCCCAGCATTTT CASSYTDRVSNQPQHF
TRBJ2-7 TRBD2 TRBV7-6 many TGTGCCAGCAGCAACATAGCGGGAGGATCCTACGAGCAGTACTTC CASSNIAGGSYEQYF
TRBJ1-1 - TRBV10-3 many TGTGCCATCAGTGTGGAGACAGACCCGAACACTGAAGCTTTCTTT CAISVETDPNTEAFF
TRBJ1-4 - TRBV20-1 many TGCAGTGCTAGAGGTCTCGAAGATAATGAAAAACTGTTTTTT CSARGLEDNEKLFF
TRBJ2-5 - TRBV7-7 many TGTGCTAGCAGCTTAACCACAGACGACCAAGAGACCCAGTACTTC CASSLTTDDQETQYF
TRBJ2-3 - TRBV5-6 many TGTGCCAGCAGCTTGTCAGGAGGAGACACAGATACGCAGTATTTT CASSLSGGDTDTQYF
TRBJ2-1 - TRBV3-1 many TGTGCCAGCAGTCATTTGGCCCTTTCCGACGGGGACTCCTACAATGAGCAGTTCTTC CASSHLALSDGDSYNEQFF
TRBJ2-3 - TRBV3-1 - TGTGCCAGCTGCAGAAGGGAGCTCGTAGCGTTTCGCACAGATACGCAGTATTTT CASCRRELVAFRTDTQYF
TRBJ2-1 TRBD2 TRBV19 - TGTGCCAGTAGCTATAGCGGGAGTTTTATCGATGAGCAGTTCTTC CASSYSGSFIDEQFF
TRBJ2-5 TRBD2 TRBV14 many TGTGCCAGCAGCCAATTTCCAGCGGGAGTCGGAGAGACCCAGTACTTC CASSQFPAGVGETQYF
TRBJ1-1 - TRBV12-3/TRBV12-4 - TGTGCCAGCGTTCCGACCCCGGGAGTGAACACTGAAGCTTTCTTT CASVPTPGVNTEAFF
TRBJ2-7 - TRBV12-3/TRBV12-4 many TGTGCCAGCAGCCTCGGACCTCCTCCCTACGAGCAGTACTTC CASSLGPPPYEQYF
TRBJ2-2 - TRBV12-2 - TGTGCAAGTCGACGGACTCCGAACACCGGGGAGCTGTTTTTT CASRRTPNTGELFF
TRBJ2-3 TRBD2 TRBV9 many TGTGCCAGCAGCGCCGGGGGGGCGCACACAGATACGCAGTATTTT CASSAGGAHTDTQYF
TRBJ2-1 TRBD1 TRBV12-3/TRBV12-4 many TGTGCCAGCAGGCCGACAGGGAAGGATGAGCAGTTCTTC CASRPTGKDEQFF
TRBJ2-3 - TRBV7-2 many TGTGCCAGCAGCTTCCTTTCTAGCACAGATACGCAGTATTTT CASSFLSSTDTQYF
TRBJ2-2 TRBD2 TRBV19 few TGTGCCAGTAGTATCCAGGGACTAGCGGTAATCACCGGGGAGCTGTTTTTT CASSIQGLAVITGELFF
TRBJ2-2 - TRBV29-1 - TGCAGCGTTGAAGCCTCAGTTGGGGAGCTGTTTTTT CSVEASVGELFF
TRBJ2-7 - TRBV25-1 - TGTGCCAGCAGCCCCGGGATCGGCGGGTACGAGCAGTACTTC CASSPGIGGYEQYF
TRBJ2-5 TRBD2 TRBV4-1 many TGCGCCAGCAGCCAATTTAGCGGGAGGGCCGAGGAGACCCAGTACTTC CASSQFSGRAEETQYF
TRBJ2-3 - TRBV9 many TGTGCCAGCAGCGTAGTTGGAGGGGGAGGCACAGATACGCAGTATTTT CASSVVGGGGTDTQYF
TRBJ2-7 - TRBV7-9 many TGTGCCAGCAGCCCCAGGCTTAAAAAGAGCGAGCAGTACTTC CASSPRLKKSEQYF
TRBJ2-3 - TRBV29-1 many TGCAGCGTTGAGGGTGGGATTAGCGCCGACCGCACAGATACGCAGTATTTT CSVEGGISADRTDTQYF
TRBJ2-2 - TRBV6-2/TRBV6-3 many TGTGCCACAACCGGGACAAACACCGGGGAGCTGTTTTTT CATTGTNTGELFF
TRBJ1-2 TRBD1 TRBV4-3 few TGCGCCAGCAGCCAAGGGGACAGCCTAGGCTATGGCTACACCTTC CASSQGDSLGYGYTF
TRBJ2-7 - TRBV9 many TGTGCCAGCAGCACCCACAGCGGCGAGCAGTACTTC CASSTHSGEQYF
TRBJ2-3 TRBD1 TRBV29-1 many TGCAGCGTACGGGACAGGGAAACAGATACGCAGTATTTT CSVRDRETDTQYF
TRBJ1-1 - TRBV5-4 many TGTGCCAGCAGCTTGGATCAATTTGGGGTGGAAGCTTTCTTT CASSLDQFGVEAFF
TRBJ2-2 TRBD2 TRBV12-3/TRBV12-4 many TGTGCCAGCAATTCCGGTAGCGGGAGGGATACCGGGGAGCTGTTTTTT CASNSGSGRDTGELFF